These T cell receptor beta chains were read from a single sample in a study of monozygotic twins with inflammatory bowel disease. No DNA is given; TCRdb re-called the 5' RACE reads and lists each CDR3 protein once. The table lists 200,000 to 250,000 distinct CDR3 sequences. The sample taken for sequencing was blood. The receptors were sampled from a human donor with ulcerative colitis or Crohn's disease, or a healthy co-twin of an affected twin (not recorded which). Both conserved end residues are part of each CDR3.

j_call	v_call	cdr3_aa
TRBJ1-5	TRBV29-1	CSVGKGDSNQPQHF
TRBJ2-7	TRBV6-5	CASSYRPGQGFEQYF
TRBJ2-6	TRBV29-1	CSAGTGSGANVLTF
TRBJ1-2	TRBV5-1	CASSLEDRVPGYTF
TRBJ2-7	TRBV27	CASRYRVPEDEQYF
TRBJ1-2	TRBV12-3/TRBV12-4	CASRDRGGYTF
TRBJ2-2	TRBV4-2	CASSQDSGASTGELFF
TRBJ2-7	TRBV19	CASSIGEWGPYEQYF
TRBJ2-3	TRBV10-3	CAISESTRGTGLTDTQCF
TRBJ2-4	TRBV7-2	CASSPTSGARYMQYF
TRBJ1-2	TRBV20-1	CSATPWTGDIYGYTF
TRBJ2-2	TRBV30	CALTDRNTGELFF
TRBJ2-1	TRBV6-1	CASKEWGVYNEQFF
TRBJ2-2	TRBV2	CASFLLNTGELFF
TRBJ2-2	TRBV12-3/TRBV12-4	CASTDGQGENTGELFF
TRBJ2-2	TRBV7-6	CASSLEGGESGTGELFF
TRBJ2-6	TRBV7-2	CASSLWGVGANVLTF
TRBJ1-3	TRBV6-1	CASSSVGSSGNTIYF
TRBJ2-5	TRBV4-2	CASSLGSSVQETQYF
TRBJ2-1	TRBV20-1	CSAGLAGGKMYNEQFF
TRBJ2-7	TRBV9	CASSVAPGLHSSEQYF
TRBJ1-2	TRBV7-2	CASSPNRVPYGYTF
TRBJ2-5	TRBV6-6	CASSFTTFTETQYF
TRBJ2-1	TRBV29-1	CSGERETEHFF
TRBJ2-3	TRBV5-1	CASSLDGGEATDTQYF
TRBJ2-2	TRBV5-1	CASSLAPNTGELFF
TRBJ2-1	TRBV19	CASIGQGISYNEQFF